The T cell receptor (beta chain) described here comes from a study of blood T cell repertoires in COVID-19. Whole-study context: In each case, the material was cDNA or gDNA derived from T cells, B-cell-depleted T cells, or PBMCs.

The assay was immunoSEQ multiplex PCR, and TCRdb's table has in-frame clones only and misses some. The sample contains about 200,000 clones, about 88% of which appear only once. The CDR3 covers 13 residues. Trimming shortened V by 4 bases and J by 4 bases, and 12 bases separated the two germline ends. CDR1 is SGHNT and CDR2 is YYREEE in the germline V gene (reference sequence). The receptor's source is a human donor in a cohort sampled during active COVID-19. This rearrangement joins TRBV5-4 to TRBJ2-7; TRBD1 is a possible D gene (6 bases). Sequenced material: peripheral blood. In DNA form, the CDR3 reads TGTGCCAGCAGCGAAACCGGGACATACGAGCAGTACTTC. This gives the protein CASSETGTYEQYF.